This TCR beta chain was identified in a study of Graves' ophthalmopathy and Graves' hyperthyroidism. The study amplified TCR beta CDR3 regions using RNA transcripts. The library came from an HTBI-primed first-round RT-PCR and a second-round multiplex PCR. TCRdb re-analysed the multiplex PCR reads in MiXCR, keeping a single row per CDR3 protein. Of 40,000 to 50,000 distinct CDR3 sequences listed, over 40% are singletons. CDR3 length: 15 amino acids. Germline-derived CDR1 and CDR2 are SQVTM and ANQGSEA. Trimming at V came to 4 bases and at J to 4 bases, leaving 12 bases not matched to a gene. The sequence was obtained from an adult man with Graves' ophthalmopathy. The sample consisted of peripheral blood. V and J are TRBV29-1 and TRBJ2-7; 8 nucleotides agree with TRBD2. CDR3 nucleotide sequence: TGCAGCGTTGGTGGACGGGAGGGCCGCGTATACGAGCAGTACTTC. Amino acids: CSVGGREGRVYEQYF.